The 30 T cell receptor beta chains below were found in one sample sequenced in a study of cytomegalovirus exposure and HLA in healthy donors. A multiplex PCR was run with 60 Vbeta primers and 13 Jbeta primers. Assay: immunoSEQ multiplex PCR; the TCRdb copy retains only in-frame clones and omits some. The top ten hold approximately 1.1% of the sample, which has some 190,000 clones, roughly 90% seen once. The specimen sequenced was PBMCs. All receptors derive from a boy between 2 and 10 years old in good health and CMV-seronegative.

The rearrangement links TRBV25-1 to TRBJ1-1; D gene ambiguous. There are 15 residues in the CDR3. CDR1 and CDR2 from the germline V gene are MGHDK and SYGVNS. V lost 3 bases, J lost 0 bases, and 11 bases lay in between. DNA for the CDR3: TGTGCCAGCAGTGACCACCGTCTAATGAACACTGAAGCTTTCTTT. Protein product: CASSDHRLMNTEAFF.

The chain combines TRBV5-6 with TRBJ2-7; TRBD1 matches 12 bases. Germline CDR1 is SGHDT and CDR2 is YYEEEE. After removal of 4 bases from V and 4 bases from J, the junction contained 12 bases not matched to a gene. This CDR3 region has 17 residues. CDR3 protein: CASSQTTGTGGMYEQYF. CDR3 bases: TGTGCCAGCAGCCAAACTACCGGGACAGGGGGCATGTACGAGCAGTACTTC.

The chain carries TRBV4-1 and TRBJ1-1, with TRBD1 as a possible D gene (5 bases). This CDR3 is 14 amino acids long. Trimming removed 4 bases at V and 1 base at J, with 10 bases between. From germline, CDR1 is MGHRA and CDR2 YSYEKL. CDR3 loop: CASSPGTGNTEAFF. The CDR3 DNA reads as TGCGCCAGCAGCCCCGGGACTGGGAACACTGAAGCTTTCTTT.

The V gene is TRBV2, the J gene TRBJ1-4; 7 nucleotides line up with TRBD1. Germline lookup yields CDR1 SNHLY and CDR2 FYNNEI. This CDR3 contains 15 residues. J lost 8 bases, V lost 6 bases, and 12 bases had no gene match. This CDR3 is CASRVGEGANEKLFF. The CDR3 bases are TGTGCCAGCAGGGTCGGTGAGGGGGCAAACGAAAAACTGTTTTTT.

This chain joins TRBV28 and TRBJ1-2; TRBD1 matches 7 bases. This CDR3 contains 15 residues. CDR1 and CDR2 (germline): MDHEN, SYDVKM. V was pared by 5 bases and J by 3 bases, with 9 bases of the junction left unmatched. CDR3 loop: CASSLATGPYYGYTF. CDR3 sequence (DNA): TGTGCCAGCAGTCTGGCGACAGGGCCCTACTATGGCTACACCTTC.

The J gene is TRBJ1-2, the V gene TRBV15; 7 nucleotides line up with TRBD1. CDR1 and CDR2 from the germline V gene are LNHNV and YYDKDF (reference sequence). Trimming at V came to 0 bases and at J to 7 bases, leaving 14 bases not matched to a gene. This CDR3 spans 17 amino acids. The CDR3 loop is CATSRDGLEGQTGGYTF. The CDR3 DNA is TGTGCCACCAGCAGAGATGGTCTAGAGGGACAGACAGGTGGCTACACCTTC. The full variable domain, completed using reference TRBV15 and TRBJ1-2, is DAMVIQNPRYQVTQFGKPVTLSCSQTLNHNVMYWYQQKSSQAPKLLFHYYDKDFNNEADTPDNFQSRRPNTSFCFLDIRSPGLGDTAMYLCATSRDGLEGQTGGYTFGSGTRLTVV.

The chain employs TRBV27 and TRBJ2-3; 14 bases are shared with TRBD2. CDR1 is MNHEY and CDR2 is SMNVEV in the germline V gene (reference sequence). V shed 6 bases, J shed 9 bases, and the junction held 11 bases outside the gene matches. This CDR3 has 16 amino acids. The DNA for the CDR3 is TGTGCCAGCAGCCTATCCTGGACTAGCGGGGGGCAGACGCAGTATTTT. Its protein product is CASSLSWTSGGQTQYF.

This chain links TRBV2 with TRBJ2-7; D perhaps matches TRBD2 (5 bases). V shed 11 bases and J shed 3 bases, with 23 bases lying between them. The CDR3 has 15 amino acids. Germline CDR1 reads SNHLY; CDR2 reads FYNNEI. The CDR3 spells CAGLGGLATFYEQYF. In nucleotides, the CDR3 is TGTGCCGGTCTAGGAGGACTTGCCACATTCTACGAGCAGTACTTC.

Comments on this clone: One end of the junction is discordant with germline, which a read error may explain. V and J are TRBV7-9 and TRBJ1-6; TRBD1 aligns across 7 bases. Germline values: CDR1 SEHNR, CDR2 FQNEAQ (reference sequence). CDR3 length: 14 amino acids. DNA of the CDR3: TGTTCCAGCAGTCGGGACAGCAGAAATTCACCCCTCCACTTT. It translates to CSSSRDSRNSPLHF.

The V gene is TRBV6-1, the J gene TRBJ2-1; 7 bases are shared with TRBD2. This CDR3 contains 15 residues. V lost 11 bases and J lost 2; bases outside the gene matches: 12. The germline V gene has CDR1 MNHNS and CDR2 SASEGT. The CDR3 here is CAAHFRGVPYNEQFF. The CDR3 bases are TGTGCCGCACATTTCCGGGGGGTGCCCTACAATGAGCAGTTCTTC.

The V and J genes are TRBV10-3 and TRBJ2-3; TRBD2 matches 8 bases. This CDR3 spans 15 amino acids. Germline values: CDR1 ENHRY, CDR2 SYGVKD. J lost 4 bases, V lost 1 base, and 4 bases had no gene match. The CDR3 DNA follows: TGTGCCATCAGTGAGTTGCGAGCGGGAGCAGATACGCAGTATTTT. This encodes CAISELRAGADTQYF.

The chain joins TRBV28 to TRBJ2-7; maybe TRBD1 (5 bases). Germline loops: CDR1 MDHEN, CDR2 SYDVKM. The CDR3 has 13 amino acids. The V and J ends lost 3 bases and 9 bases respectively, with 15 bases between them. The CDR3 spells CASSFRQGKGQYF. CDR3 in DNA: TGTGCCAGCAGTTTCCGGCAGGGTAAGGGGCAGTACTTC.

The rearrangement uses TRBV28 and TRBJ2-7; perhaps TRBD1 as D (5 bases). Trimming took off 10 bases at V and 0 bases at J, with 10 bases between the two ends. This CDR3 spans 12 amino acids. The germline gives CDR1 MDHEN, CDR2 SYDVKM. DNA for the CDR3: TGTGCCACCCGCAGGGACTCCTACGAGCAGTACTTC. Translation gives CATRRDSYEQYF.

The chain carries TRBV7-2 and TRBJ1-6; perhaps TRBD1 as D (6 bases). Germline V CDR1 and CDR2: SGHTA, FQGNSA. Trimming removed 4 bases from V and 9 bases from J, with 16 bases in between. This CDR3 region has 15 residues. The DNA of the CDR3 is TGTGCCAGCAGCTACTCAGGGGTTTTGGGTTCACCCCTCCACTTT. Translation: CASSYSGVLGSPLHF.

The chain is built from TRBV28 and TRBJ1-1; unclear D gene. V lost 4 bases to trimming and J lost 1 base, with 22 bases between them. The CDR3 is 18 residues long. Germline loops: CDR1 MDHEN, CDR2 SYDVKM. CDR3 sequence (DNA): TGTGCCAGCAGTTCCATCGGGAGGGTGGGGAGTCGGAACACTGAAGCTTTCTTT. Its protein product is CASSSIGRVGSRNTEAFF. Drawing the rest from reference TRBV28 and TRBJ1-1, the complete variable domain is DVKVTQSSRYLVKRTGEKVFLECVQDMDHENMFWYRQDPGLGLRLIYFSYDVKMKEKGDIPEGYSVSREKKERFSLILESASTNQTSMYLCASSSIGRVGSRNTEAFFGQGTRLTVV.

CDR3 in DNA: TGCAGCGTCACAGGGATGACAGGTGTAATGGAGCAGTACTTC. Protein: CSVTGMTGVMEQYF. This sequence joins TRBV29-1 and TRBJ2-7; tentative D call: TRBD1 (6 bases). Germline-derived CDR1 and CDR2 are SQVTM and ANQGSEA. The CDR3 consists of 14 residues. V was clipped by 6 bases and J by 7 bases, with 22 bases between them.

This chain uses TRBV27 with TRBJ2-2, with TRBD1 matching 7 bases. Germline V CDR1 and CDR2: MNHEY, SMNVEV (reference sequence). The trim removed 3 bases at V and 7 bases at J, leaving 5 bases unmatched. This CDR3 is 14 amino acids long. This CDR3 is CASSFRTGGGELFF. The CDR3 nucleotides read TGTGCCAGCAGTTTTAGGACAGGCGGCGGGGAGCTGTTTTTT.

Here the CDR3 reads CASSLYIPGSYEQYF. CDR3 DNA: TGTGCCAGCAGTTTATATATACCCGGTAGCTACGAGCAGTACTTC. The chain couples TRBV27 to TRBJ2-7; D gene ambiguous. V gave up 1 base and J gave up 3 bases, with 13 bases separating them. This CDR3 contains 15 residues. Germline CDR1 is MNHEY and CDR2 is SMNVEV (reference sequence).

The chain links TRBV9 to TRBJ2-3, with TRBD2 matching over 8 bases. V was clipped by 0 bases and J by 2 bases; unmatched bases: 5. There are 16 residues in the CDR3. Germline V gene data show CDR1 as SGDLS and CDR2 as YYNGEE. The CDR3 DNA reads TGTGCCAGCAGCGTAGGAGGTAGCGGGGCCACAGATACGCAGTATTTT. It translates to CASSVGGSGATDTQYF.

This sequence joins TRBV14 and TRBJ2-5; D is possibly TRBD2 (5 bases). Trimming pared 1 base from V and 5 bases from J, leaving 5 bases between. This CDR3 is built from 12 residues. Germline assignment: CDR1 SGHDN and CDR2 FVKESK. The CDR3 reads CASSQGGETQYF. CDR3 sequence (DNA): TGTGCCAGCAGCCAAGGAGGGGAGACCCAGTACTTC.

The gene calls are TRBV7-9 and TRBJ2-2; tentative D call: TRBD1 (5 bases). Germline loops: CDR1 SEHNR, CDR2 FQNEAQ (reference sequence). This CDR3 is 17 amino acids long. V lost 5 bases, J lost 7 bases, and 23 bases lay in between. The DNA of the CDR3 is TGTGCCAGCAGCACGACAGTCCATGAAGACCGTTACGGGGAGCTGTTTTTT. This sequence encodes CASSTTVHEDRYGELFF. Full variable domain (remainder filled in from reference TRBV7-9 and TRBJ2-2): DTGVSQNPRHKITKRGQNVTFRCDPISEHNRLYWYRQTLGQGPEFLTYFQNEAQLEKSRLLSDRFSAERPKGSFSTLEIQRTEQGDSAMYLCASSTTVHEDRYGELFFGEGSRLTVL.

The chain is built from TRBV4-1 and TRBJ1-2; D might be TRBD1 (6 bases). CDR3 length: 13 residues. The V gene's germline CDR1 is MGHRA and CDR2 YSYEKL. V was trimmed by 0 bases and J by 5 bases, leaving 7 bases between them. CDR3 nucleotide sequence: TGCGCCAGCAGCCAAGATGGACAGTATGGCTACACCTTC. Residues: CASSQDGQYGYTF.

Here the CDR3 reads CASSFGGQGVSPLHF. CDR3 nucleotide sequence: TGTGCCAGCAGTTTTGGGGGACAGGGAGTGTCACCCCTCCACTTT. The rearrangement joins TRBV28 to TRBJ1-6; 9 positions match TRBD1. The CDR3 length is 15 residues. Germline trimming cut 3 bases from V and 10 bases from J; bases unmatched to any gene: 7. Germline V gives CDR1 MDHEN, CDR2 SYDVKM. Full variable domain (missing parts from reference TRBV28 and TRBJ1-6): DVKVTQSSRYLVKRTGEKVFLECVQDMDHENMFWYRQDPGLGLRLIYFSYDVKMKEKGDIPEGYSVSREKKERFSLILESASTNQTSMYLCASSFGGQGVSPLHFGNGTRLTVT.

The V and J genes are TRBV5-8 and TRBJ2-1; D perhaps matches TRBD1 (5 bases). The CDR3 contains 15 residues. Germline V lookup: CDR1 SGHTS, CDR2 YDEGEE. V dropped 0 bases and J dropped 9 bases, with 16 bases sitting between them. This CDR3 reads CASSLVSQGGVEQFF. In nucleotides, the CDR3 is TGTGCCAGCAGCTTGGTTAGTCAGGGTGGGGTTGAGCAGTTCTTC.

This chain connects TRBV6-5 to TRBJ2-7, with D possibly being TRBD1 (5 bases). CDR3 size: 15 residues. The V and J ends lost 2 bases and 7 bases respectively, with 18 bases between them. Germline CDR1 is MNHEY and CDR2 is SVGAGI. Here the CDR3 reads CASSYDPRQPWEQYF. For the CDR3, the DNA is TGTGCCAGCAGTTACGACCCCAGACAGCCTTGGGAGCAGTACTTC.

The CDR3, as DNA: TGCAGTAAACCAATAGCGGGAGGGCTTGTCCCCTACGAGCAGTACTTC. The encoded protein is CSKPIAGGLVPYEQYF. This rearrangement joins TRBV29-1 to TRBJ2-7; 11 nucleotides match TRBD2. The germline V gene encodes CDR1 SQVTM and CDR2 ANQGSEA. The CDR3 length is 16 residues.

The gene calls are TRBV27 and TRBJ1-2; 7 bases map to TRBD1. The J segment lost 8 bases and the V segment lost 4 bases, leaving 4 bases of the junction unmatched. The CDR3 runs to 12 residues. From germline, CDR1 is MNHEY and CDR2 SMNVEV (reference sequence). The CDR3 DNA follows: TGTGCCAGCAGTTCCAGGGGGATGGGCTACACCTTC. Residues: CASSSRGMGYTF.

This chain links TRBV30 with TRBJ1-5; 10 bases agree with TRBD1. The CDR3 is made up of 14 amino acids. CDR1 and CDR2 (germline): GTSNPN, SVGIG (reference sequence). Unmatched junction bases numbered 2, after V lost 1 base and J lost 5 bases. The CDR3 protein is CAWSAGTGDQPQHF. The CDR3 DNA sequence: TGTGCCTGGAGTGCTGGGACAGGGGATCAGCCCCAGCATTTT.

This chain joins TRBV7-9 and TRBJ2-5; TRBD2 matches 12 bases. Germline assignment: CDR1 SEHNR and CDR2 FQNEAQ (reference sequence). The ends lost 5 bases at V and 1 base at J; junction bases unmatched: 5. The CDR3 has 16 residues. In nucleotides, the CDR3 is TGTGCCAGCAGCCCGACTAGCGGGGGAGTCCAAGAGACCCAGTACTTC. It encodes CASSPTSGGVQETQYF.

The V call is TRBV5-1, the J call TRBJ1-3; D possibly corresponds to TRBD1 (5 bases). The CDR3 length is 13 residues. The germline CDR1 and CDR2 sequences are SGHRS and YFSETQ. Trimming removed 7 bases from V and 7 bases from J, with 15 bases in between. CDR3 in amino acids: CASQGSAGNTIYF. For the CDR3, the DNA is TGCGCCAGCCAGGGTTCGGCCGGGAACACCATATATTTT.